Detailed here is one TCR beta chain. Its recognized antigen is unknown. One base away there is no much larger clone; base qualities are not given. This entry comes from a study of technical replicates of blood from four donors (dated by TCRdb to between 2016 and 2019). Reading from cysteine to phenylalanine, the CDR3 counts 12 amino acids. Only the CDR3 DNA stays, 36 bases, in frame from base 1. V was cut back by 4 bases and J by 6 bases, leaving a gap of 8 bases between them. The germline V gene (reference sequence) gives CDR1 as SGHNT and CDR2 as YYREEE. Library construction relied on the immunoSEQ multiplex PCR assay. TCRdb's version of the immuneACCESS table is confined to in-frame rearrangements and falls short of the full clone set. An unresolved V gene accounts for under half of the shortfall where checked; the remainder is of unknown origin. This sample comprises about 60,000 clones, about 91% of them detected only once. The ten largest clones add up to 4.3% of the sample.

The receptor was derived from a human donor in good health. Some clones in this sample may be carry-over from other donors' samples. Here the chain combines TRBV5-4 and TRBJ2-1; perhaps TRBD2 is the D gene, with 6 bases matching. Input material: PBMCs. The nucleotides read TGTGCCAGCAGCATGACTAGCAATGAGCAGTTCTTC. Its product reads: CASSMTSNEQFF.